This section outlines one TCR beta chain sequence together with its context. Its antigen is not identified. The data were obtained in a study of T cell repertoires in cytomegalovirus infection. Looking at the study overall: Both recently identified HLA-C-restricted and well-studied HLA-B-restricted CMV epitopes were used in the study. Both a matching HLA type and CMV infection were indicated by public TCR beta signatures.

This CDR3 is 14 amino acids long. In germline, CDR1 is SEHNR, CDR2 FQNEAQ (reference sequence). V was clipped by 2 bases and J by 4 bases, with 11 bases between them. Study results and limitations: Accumulated public TCR beta family frequency recognized individuals carrying CMV together with the relevant HLA. What dominated the ex vivo response were HLA-C-restricted CMV-specific TCR beta clonotypes.

One entry per CDR3 protein, called by TCRdb with MiXCR from the reads. The sample contains approximately 350,000 distinct CDR3 sequences, about a third of which appear only once. The clonotype originates from a human donor in good health (CMV status not recorded). Some clones in this sample may be carry-over from other donors' samples. This rearrangement joins TRBV7-9 to TRBJ2-5; no reliable D call. The sample consisted of cultured PBMCs, taken from culture after CMV antigen stimulation. The CDR3 DNA follows: TGTGCCAGCAGCTTACGCGGCCCGGGAGAGACCCAGTACTTC. This gives the protein CASSLRGPGETQYF. The full variable domain, in which reference TRBV7-9 and TRBJ2-5 provide the parts outside the CDR3, is DTGVSQNPRHKITKRGQNVTFRCDPISEHNRLYWYRQTLGQGPEFLTYFQNEAQLEKSRLLSDRFSAERPKGSFSTLEIQRTEQGDSAMYLCASSLRGPGETQYFGPGTRLLVL.